This entry lists 28 T cell receptor beta chains sequenced from one sample in a study of T cell changes during pregnancy in multiple sclerosis (dated by TCRdb to about 2019). Receptors were amplified or captured by the immunoSEQ multiplex PCR assay. Imported from immuneACCESS, the table was reduced by TCRdb to in-frame sequences with V and J called. These copies leave out some clones; in studies compared against another copy, an unresolved V gene accounts for under half, and the cause of the remainder is not known. The sample profile shows around 130,000 clones; 90% to 98% of them were found once. Of the sample, 0.44% is held by the ten largest clones. Material: peripheral blood, obtained after pregnancy. These receptors all come from a female donor with multiple sclerosis, enrolled in a pregnancy study.

This rearrangement joins TRBV2 to TRBJ2-1; D might be TRBD2 (6 bases). With 8 bases removed from V and 9 bases from J, the gap between germline ends came to 17 bases. This CDR3 comprises 13 residues. Germline CDR1 reads SNHLY; CDR2 reads FYNNEI. The CDR3 region has the DNA TGTGCCAGCGTCCAGGGAGGTTATGGTGAGCAGTTCTTC. As protein: CASVQGGYGEQFF.

The CDR3: CASQSNTGELFF. The CDR3 DNA reads TGTGCCAGCCAATCGAACACCGGGGAGCTGTTTTTT. The rearrangement joins TRBV6-1 to TRBJ2-2, with D unclear. The V gene lost 8 bases and the J gene lost 0 bases, with 4 bases spanning the gap. Per germline, CDR1 MNHNS and CDR2 SASEGT. This CDR3 contains 12 residues.

CDR3 in amino acids: CASSLWEGYGYTF. CDR3 coding DNA: TGTGCCAGCAGCTTATGGGAGGGCTATGGCTACACCTTC. The V and J genes are TRBV7-4 and TRBJ1-2, with unresolved D. The CDR3 totals 13 residues. CDR1 is SGHVT, CDR2 SQSDAQ, per germline. Deletions cut 2 bases from V and 4 bases from J, with 8 bases between.

The chain joins TRBV27 to TRBJ2-6; D perhaps matches TRBD2 (6 bases). Trimming pared 0 bases from V and 4 bases from J, leaving 10 bases between. The germline V gene encodes CDR1 MNHEY and CDR2 SMNVEV (reference sequence). The CDR3 length is 16 residues. The chain's CDR3 is CASSLSGGYGANVLTF. The CDR3, as DNA: TGTGCCAGCAGTTTATCAGGAGGGTACGGGGCCAACGTCCTGACTTTC.

The chain carries TRBV27 and TRBJ1-1; D not resolved. The CDR3 is made up of 12 amino acids. V lost 3 bases to trimming and J lost 6 bases, with 8 bases between them. Germline assignment: CDR1 MNHEY and CDR2 SMNVEV (reference sequence). CDR3 coding DNA: TGTGCCAGCAGTTTGTTAGGAGCTGAAGCTTTCTTT. As protein: CASSLLGAEAFF.

The chain uses TRBV4-1 and TRBJ2-2, with 7 nucleotides matching TRBD1. Trimming took 2 bases from V and 6 from J; bases not matched to a gene: 15. The germline V gene encodes CDR1 MGHRA and CDR2 YSYEKL. The CDR3 is 18 amino acids. CDR3 coding DNA: TGCGCCAGCAGCCAAAAAGACAGGGTTCGCACTAACGCCGGGGAGCTGTTTTTT. It codes for CASSQKDRVRTNAGELFF.

This chain joins TRBV29-1 and TRBJ2-5, with a tentative D call TRBD2 (6 bases). Germline assignment: CDR1 SQVTM and CDR2 ANQGSEA. The CDR3 runs 11 residues. V lost 7 bases and J 5 bases, leaving 11 bases between the germline ends. The CDR3 region is CSAGGAETQYF. In DNA form, the CDR3 reads TGCAGCGCCGGGGGAGCTGAGACCCAGTACTTC.

The chain combines TRBV10-3 with TRBJ2-5; TRBD2 matches 8 bases. The ends lost 5 bases at V and 2 bases at J; junction bases unmatched: 4. Germline CDR1 reads ENHRY; CDR2 reads SYGVKD. This CDR3 has 14 amino acids. The CDR3 DNA sequence: TGTGCCATCAGTTTAGCGGGATCTCAAGAGACCCAGTACTTC. Translated: CAISLAGSQETQYF.

The chain is built from TRBV27 and TRBJ2-5; TRBD2 might be the D (6 bases). Germline V gene data show CDR1 as MNHEY and CDR2 as SMNVEV (reference sequence). The CDR3 totals 13 residues. Trimming removed 6 bases at V and 5 bases at J, with 13 bases between. This CDR3 is CASRLTRWETQYF. CDR3 nucleotides: TGTGCCAGCAGACTGACTAGATGGGAGACCCAGTACTTC.

The chain joins TRBV6-1 to TRBJ2-7, with a weak D call TRBD1 (6 bases). The CDR3 is 14 amino acids. Trimming removed 1 base at V and 4 bases at J, with 11 bases between. CDR1 is MNHNS, CDR2 SASEGT, per germline. The CDR3 reads CASSEGTAGYEQYF. DNA of the CDR3: TGTGCCAGCAGTGAAGGGACAGCTGGGTACGAGCAGTACTTC.

The V and J genes are TRBV27 and TRBJ2-1; D possibly corresponds to TRBD2 (6 bases). CDR3 length: 16 residues. V was clipped by 4 bases and J by 8 bases, with 21 bases between them. Germline V gene lookup returns CDR1 MNHEY and CDR2 SMNVEV (reference sequence). The DNA for the CDR3 is TGTGCCAGCAGTTCCCTTTCGGGAGTCCGGAAGCATGAGCAGTTCTTC. Translated, it gives CASSSLSGVRKHEQFF.

The chain uses TRBV13 and TRBJ2-2, with 9 bases fitting TRBD2. CDR1 is PRHDT, CDR2 FYEKMQ, per germline (reference sequence). The CDR3 is 15 amino acids. With 5 bases clipped from V and 5 bases from J, the junction kept 6 bases outside the gene matches. CDR3: CASSPGLAWTGELFF. The CDR3 nucleotides are TGTGCCAGCAGCCCAGGACTAGCGTGGACCGGGGAGCTGTTTTTT. The full variable domain, its missing parts supplied by reference TRBV13 and TRBJ2-2, is AAGVIQSPRHLIKEKRETATLKCYPIPRHDTVYWYQQGPGQDPQFLISFYEKMQSDKGSIPDRFSAQQFSDYHSELNMSSLELGDSALYFCASSPGLAWTGELFFGEGSRLTVL.

The DNA for the CDR3 is TGTGCCAGCAGCTTGTCACTCATCCCCCAAGAGACCCAGTACTTC. Protein sequence: CASSLSLIPQETQYF. The V gene is TRBV5-5, the J gene TRBJ2-5; D unclear. The germline gives CDR1 SGHKS, CDR2 YYEKEE (reference sequence). Trimming cost V 1 base and J 1 base, with 11 bases left between them. This CDR3 is 15 amino acids long.

The chain uses TRBV28 and TRBJ2-7; 8 positions match TRBD2. Unmatched junction bases numbered 7, after V lost 6 bases and J lost 0 bases. Germline-derived CDR1 and CDR2 are MDHEN and SYDVKM. This CDR3 contains 15 residues. This chain's CDR3 is CASRMAGGSSYEQYF. The CDR3 coding sequence is TGTGCCAGCAGGATGGCGGGAGGTTCCTCCTACGAGCAGTACTTC.

The gene calls are TRBV5-4 and TRBJ1-1, with TRBD1 matching 7 bases. Germline trimming cut 6 bases from V and 3 bases from J; bases unmatched to any gene: 14. The CDR3 length is 16 residues. CDR1 SGHNT and CDR2 YYREEE come from the germline V gene (reference sequence). This chain's CDR3 is CASTKYPRDRHTEAFF. The CDR3, as DNA: TGTGCCAGCACCAAATACCCGCGGGACAGACACACTGAAGCTTTCTTT.

The V call is TRBV2, the J call TRBJ1-3, with no clear D. In germline, CDR1 is SNHLY, CDR2 FYNNEI. The V end was cut by 3 bases, the J end by 4 bases, with 7 bases between. The CDR3 runs 13 residues. The CDR3 DNA reads TGTGCCAGCAGTGATCGGGGAGGAAACACCATATATTTT. Its protein is CASSDRGGNTIYF.

The chain links TRBV5-1 to TRBJ1-2, with no clear D. The germline V and J ends were trimmed by 1 base and 0 bases, with 13 bases remaining between them. This CDR3 comprises 16 residues. Germline assignment: CDR1 SGHRS and CDR2 YFSETQ. This CDR3 reads CASSLPSGRANYGYTF. For the CDR3, the DNA is TGCGCCAGCAGCTTGCCCTCGGGAAGAGCTAACTATGGCTACACCTTC.

J is TRBJ1-4 and V is TRBV19; 9 bases align to TRBD1. This CDR3 spans 14 amino acids. V was pared by 5 bases and J by 7 bases, with 5 bases of the junction left unmatched. Germline-derived CDR1 and CDR2 are LNHDA and SQIVND (reference sequence). CDR3 sequence: CASSLQGAGEKLFF. CDR3 sequence (DNA): TGTGCCAGTAGTTTACAGGGGGCCGGTGAAAAACTGTTTTTT. The full variable domain, completed using reference TRBV19 and TRBJ1-4, is DGGITQSPKYLFRKEGQNVTLSCEQNLNHDAMYWYRQDPGQGLRLIYYSQIVNDFQKGDIAEGYSVSREKKESFPLTVTSAQKNPTAFYLCASSLQGAGEKLFFGSGTQLSVL.

CDR3 coding DNA: TGTGCCAGCAGACCAGGACTAGCGGGAGATACCGGGGAGCTGTTTTTT. It specifies CASRPGLAGDTGELFF. This sequence joins TRBV27 and TRBJ2-2, with 13 nucleotides matching TRBD2. The CDR3 sequence is 16 residues long. Germline CDR1 and CDR2: MNHEY and SMNVEV (reference sequence). The V segment lost 6 bases and the J segment 5 bases; nucleotides outside the gene matches: 6.

The J gene is TRBJ2-1, the V gene TRBV5-1, with TRBD2 as a possible D gene (6 bases). The V end lost 4 bases, the J end lost 8 bases, and 13 bases lay between the germline ends. Per the germline V gene, CDR1 is SGHRS and CDR2 is YFSETQ. The CDR3 has 13 amino acids. CDR3 in amino acids: CASSPEGEDEQFF. The CDR3 nucleotides are TGCGCCAGCAGCCCGGAGGGAGAGGATGAGCAGTTCTTC.

The V and J genes are TRBV19 and TRBJ2-7, with 7 bases that match TRBD2. Germline CDR1 and CDR2: LNHDA and SQIVND (reference sequence). V lost 5 bases, J lost 3 bases, and 10 bases stayed unmatched. There are 15 residues in the CDR3. The CDR3, as DNA: TGTGCCAGTAGTGAGGACGGAGCGGGAAACTACGAGCAGTACTTC. This gives the protein CASSEDGAGNYEQYF.

This chain connects TRBV5-1 to TRBJ2-1, with 7 bases lining up with TRBD2. The germline V gene encodes CDR1 SGHRS and CDR2 YFSETQ. The CDR3 consists of 16 residues. Trimming cost V 0 bases and J 4 bases; bases outside gene matches: 7. The CDR3 DNA follows: TGCGCCAGCAGCTTGGCCGGGGCTAGCGGTTACAATGAGCAGTTCTTC. Protein: CASSLAGASGYNEQFF.

The V and J genes are TRBV30 and TRBJ2-2, with 7 bases lining up with TRBD1. The CDR3 is 15 amino acids. Germline trimming cut 5 bases from V and 3 bases from J; bases unmatched to any gene: 9. The V gene's germline CDR1 is GTSNPN and CDR2 SVGIG (reference sequence). DNA of the CDR3: TGTGCCTGGGAGTTCCAAACAGGGGACACCGGGGAGCTGTTTTTT. This gives the protein CAWEFQTGDTGELFF.

The chain is built from TRBV5-4 and TRBJ2-5; D may be TRBD2 (6 bases). V shed 0 bases and J shed 2 bases, with 11 bases lying between them. Per germline, CDR1 SGHNT and CDR2 YYREEE (reference sequence). This CDR3 region has 15 residues. CDR3: CASSLGAGMQETQYF. In nucleotides, the CDR3 is TGTGCCAGCAGCTTGGGCGCGGGAATGCAAGAGACCCAGTACTTC.

The chain is built from TRBV28 and TRBJ1-1; 8 nucleotides agree with TRBD1. This CDR3 comprises 16 residues. V was pared by 5 bases and J by 0 bases, with 8 bases of the junction left unmatched. CDR1 MDHEN and CDR2 SYDVKM come from the germline V gene. The CDR3 nucleotides read TGTGCCAGCAGTGCTTTGGGACAGGTCATGAACACTGAAGCTTTCTTT. The encoded protein is CASSALGQVMNTEAFF.

About this clone: This CDR3 is also generated by other DNA sequences in the sample. The chain combines TRBV7-3 with TRBJ1-3; tentatively, D is TRBD1 (6 bases). Germline V gene data show CDR1 as SGHTA and CDR2 as FQGTGA. V dropped 4 bases and J dropped 4 bases, with 11 bases sitting between them. This CDR3 is 14 amino acids long. The chain's CDR3 is CASSSTGSGNTIYF. The DNA of the CDR3 is TGTGCCAGCAGCTCTACAGGGTCCGGAAACACCATATATTTT.

The chain has TRBV15 and TRBJ2-1; D is ambiguous. V was shortened by 5 bases and J by 0 bases, with 11 bases between the two germline ends. CDR1 is LNHNV, CDR2 YYDKDF, per germline (reference sequence). This CDR3 contains 15 residues. CDR3 DNA sequence: TGTGCCACCAGCCCTCAGGATATCTCCTACAATGAGCAGTTCTTC. Translation gives CATSPQDISYNEQFF. Variable domain in full (rest from reference TRBV15 and TRBJ2-1): DAMVIQNPRYQVTQFGKPVTLSCSQTLNHNVMYWYQQKSSQAPKLLFHYYDKDFNNEADTPDNFQSRRPNTSFCFLDIRSPGLGDTAMYLCATSPQDISYNEQFFGPGTRLTVL.

V usage is TRBV10-3 and J usage is TRBJ1-1; TRBD1 agrees at 8 bases. Unmatched junction bases numbered 11, after V lost 4 bases and J lost 10 bases. CDR1 and CDR2 from the germline V gene are ENHRY and SYGVKD. The CDR3 has 14 residues. CDR3 coding DNA: TGTGCCATCAGTGTTAACAGGGGGGAGTCCGGAGCTTTCTTT. Translation gives CAISVNRGESGAFF.